This T cell receptor (beta chain) was retrieved from a study of PD-1 blockade in classical Hodgkin lymphoma. Time point reported: cycle 4 day 1 (C4D1), after 5 to 7 weeks of nivolumab. Exposure to brentuximab vedotin varied, and each patient had relapsed following autologous stem cell transplantation. Complete response, partial response or progressive disease constituted the best response categories observed. In regard to this clone: What it binds is unknown.

This CDR3 contains 14 residues. Trimming pared 2 bases from V and 0 bases from J, leaving 7 bases between. Germline-derived CDR1 and CDR2 are SGHAT and FQNNGV. Study outcomes and limitations: The causes of the repertoire differences, possibly disease activity or prior therapy, remain undefined. Relapsed/refractory patients reportedly had lower baseline diversity than newly diagnosed patients. Exclusion was applied to patients who started nivolumab under 1 year after ASCT.

The protocol was immunoSEQ multiplex PCR, while the TCRdb copy is restricted to in-frame clones and leaves out a portion. The sample consists of about 39,000 clones, around 80% of them appearing once. The specimen comprised peripheral blood mononuclear cells (PBMCs), sampled before the fourth cycle of nivolumab. The receptor was isolated from a human donor with classical Hodgkin lymphoma. The chain uses TRBV11-2 and TRBJ1-2; D ambiguous. CDR3 in DNA: TGTGCCAGCAGCTTAACTATCACTAACTATGGCTACACCTTC. It yields the protein CASSLTITNYGYTF.